This T cell receptor beta chain was obtained from a study of T cells after posttransplantation cyclophosphamide. Study results and limitations: TRB clonality was highly associated with recipient CMV seropositivity and reactivation.

Libraries were prepared by immunoSEQ multiplex PCR; TCRdb keeps only in-frame clonotypes and omits some of them. The top ten hold about 3% of the sample, which has about 52,000 clones, 85% to 95% seen once. CDR1 and CDR2 from the germline V gene are SGHAT and FQNNGV. There are 15 residues in the CDR3. Trimming stripped 0 bases from V and 4 bases from J, with 12 bases between. As regards this clone: Its antigen is as yet unknown.

The chain has TRBV11-2 and TRBJ1-2, with D unresolved. The source material was PBMCs. The source of this sequence is a woman in her twenties or thirties in good health and a related stem cell transplant donor. The CDR3 coding sequence is TGTGCCAGCAGCTTAGACAGAACCGAGGGCTATGGCTACACCTTC. Translation: CASSLDRTEGYGYTF.